The 30 T cell receptor beta chains below all came from one sample that was sequenced in a study of shared T cell receptors in the human thymus. Using immunoSEQ multiplex PCR, the repertoire was profiled, and TCRdb retains in-frame clones only, with some absent. The sample records over 350,000 clones, just under 95% being singletons. Sequencing was done on a sample of thymocytes. The receptors were sampled from a human donor.

The chain joins TRBV18 to TRBJ2-7; the match to TRBD2 covers 12 bases. Germline lookup yields CDR1 KGHSH and CDR2 LQKENI. V lost 2 bases to trimming and J lost 5 bases; unmatched junction nucleotides: 10. This CDR3 contains 17 residues. Here the CDR3 reads CASSPSERLAGADEQYF. The CDR3 DNA sequence: TGTGCCAGCTCACCAAGTGAAAGACTAGCGGGAGCTGACGAGCAGTACTTC. The full variable domain, its missing parts supplied by reference TRBV18 and TRBJ2-7, is NAGVMQNPRHLVRRRGQEARLRCSPMKGHSHVYWYRQLPEEGLKFMVYLQKENIIDESGMPKERFSAEFPKEGPSILRIQQVVRGDSAAYFCASSPSERLAGADEQYFGPGTRLTVT.

Written as DNA, the CDR3 is TGTGCCAGCAGCGCACGGACAGGGGCCATAGGGGATGAAAAACTGTTTTTT. This gives the protein CASSARTGAIGDEKLFF. The chain recombines TRBV7-9 with TRBJ1-4, with TRBD1 matching over 9 bases. This CDR3 region has 17 residues. CDR1 SEHNR and CDR2 FQNEAQ come from the germline V gene (reference sequence). J lost 6 bases, V lost 5 bases, and 13 bases had no gene match.

V is TRBV27 and J is TRBJ1-3; TRBD1 agrees at 8 bases. Germline assignment: CDR1 MNHEY and CDR2 SMNVEV (reference sequence). This CDR3 has 16 residues. The ends lost 6 bases at V and 0 bases at J; junction bases unmatched: 7. CDR3 DNA sequence: TGTGCCAGCAGACTGAATGGGACAGGCTCTGGAAACACCATATATTTT. It translates to CASRLNGTGSGNTIYF.

This clone was seen once. V gene TRBV7-8 combines with J gene TRBJ1-2; perhaps TRBD1 as D (6 bases). Per germline, CDR1 SGHVS and CDR2 FQNEAQ. V lost 5 bases and J 6 bases, leaving 16 bases between the germline ends. This CDR3 region has 14 residues. CDR3 sequence (DNA): TGTGCCAGCAGCGAATCGAGAAGGGGGGATGGCTACACCTTC. Its translation: CASSESRRGDGYTF.

V usage is TRBV4-3 and J usage is TRBJ1-6; TRBD1 matches at 10 bases. Germline lookup yields CDR1 LGHNA and CDR2 YSLEER. The CDR3 runs 16 residues. After removal of 3 bases from V and 8 bases from J, the junction contained 7 bases not matched to a gene. CDR3 protein: CASSQRTGTGDSPLHF. Written as DNA, the CDR3 is TGCGCCAGCAGCCAGAGAACCGGGACAGGGGATTCACCCCTCCACTTT.

V gene TRBV11-2 combines with J gene TRBJ1-2, with D uncertain. Germline V gene data show CDR1 as SGHAT and CDR2 as FQNNGV. The CDR3 spans 19 residues. Trimming removed 1 base at V and 0 bases at J, with 21 bases between. CDR3 region: CASSLVFLGPGRANYGYTF. The CDR3 region has the DNA TGTGCCAGCAGCTTAGTATTTCTAGGTCCGGGGAGGGCTAACTATGGCTACACCTTC.

This chain links TRBV4-2 with TRBJ2-1, with 12 nucleotides matching TRBD2. Germline V gene data show CDR1 as LGHNA and CDR2 as YNFKEQ. The V and J ends lost 4 bases and 6 bases, in that order; junction bases with no gene match: 7. The CDR3 is 16 residues long. The CDR3 sequence: CASSPTWTSGTNEQFF. The CDR3 bases are TGTGCCAGCAGCCCTACCTGGACTAGCGGGACCAATGAGCAGTTCTTC.

The rearrangement uses TRBV2 and TRBJ1-2; D unresolved. The CDR3 sequence is 14 residues long. Trimming left V 10 bases short and J 1 base short, with 16 bases between. CDR1 and CDR2 from the germline V gene are SNHLY and FYNNEI. The CDR3 is CATPPGRINYGYTF. CDR3 DNA: TGTGCCACCCCGCCGGGCAGGATTAACTATGGCTACACCTTC.

This clone was observed a few times. V usage is TRBV5-1 and J usage is TRBJ2-2; unclear D gene. This CDR3 has 13 amino acids. Germline CDR1 SGHRS, CDR2 YFSETQ. V was trimmed by 2 bases and J by 3 bases, leaving 5 bases between them. CDR3 DNA: TGCGCCAGCAGCTTTTCATACACCGGGGAGCTGTTTTTT. It encodes CASSFSYTGELFF.

This chain connects TRBV19 to TRBJ2-1; 11 bases align to TRBD1. CDR3 size: 17 residues. CDR1 is LNHDA and CDR2 is SQIVND in the germline V gene (reference sequence). The trim removed 5 bases at V and 9 bases at J, leaving 15 bases unmatched. Written as DNA, the CDR3 is TGTGCCAGTAGTCCCAGCCCGGGACAGGGGGGGGGACTTGAGCAGTTCTTC. Amino acid sequence: CASSPSPGQGGGLEQFF.

The chain links TRBV12-5 to TRBJ2-3; D is ambiguous. In germline, CDR1 is LGHNT, CDR2 FRNRAP. This CDR3 is 15 amino acids long. V gave up 2 bases and J gave up 1 base, with 10 bases separating them. The CDR3 DNA follows: TGTGCTAGTGGTTTGTTGGCGGATCGCACAGATACGCAGTATTTT. This codes for CASGLLADRTDTQYF.

The V and J genes are TRBV5-4 and TRBJ2-7, with TRBD1 as a possible D gene (5 bases). Trimming cost V 10 bases and J 2 bases, with 16 bases left between them. Per the germline V gene, CDR1 is SGHNT and CDR2 is YYREEE (reference sequence). This CDR3 has 13 residues. The CDR3, as DNA: TGTGCCTACGCGAAGGACACACCCTACGAGCAGTACTTC. Protein sequence: CAYAKDTPYEQYF. The full variable domain, with the rest looked up from reference TRBV5-4 and TRBJ2-7, is ETGVTQSPTHLIKTRGQQVTLRCSSQSGHNTVSWYQQALGQGPQFIFQYYREEENGRGNFPPRFSGLQFPNYSSELNVNALELDDSALYLCAYAKDTPYEQYFGPGTRLTVT.

V usage is TRBV27 and J usage is TRBJ1-1, with D unresolved. Trimming pared 5 bases from V and 1 base from J, leaving 20 bases between. CDR3 length equals 17 residues. Germline V gene data show CDR1 as MNHEY and CDR2 as SMNVEV (reference sequence). The CDR3 DNA reads TGTGCCAGCAGTATTAACCCTTGGGCAGCAGAGAACACTGAAGCTTTCTTT. Translating it yields CASSINPWAAENTEAFF.

The chain links TRBV5-1 to TRBJ2-1, with 7 bases lining up with TRBD1. The CDR3 runs 20 residues. Per germline, CDR1 SGHRS and CDR2 YFSETQ. The V gene end was trimmed by 0 bases and the J gene end by 0 bases; junction bases not matched to a gene: 15. The CDR3 reads CASSLGRDSLARGSYNEQFF. The CDR3 region has the DNA TGCGCCAGCAGCTTGGGACGGGACAGCCTGGCTAGGGGCTCCTACAATGAGCAGTTCTTC. Full variable domain (outside the CDR3, taken from reference TRBV5-1 and TRBJ2-1): KAGVTQTPRYLIKTRGQQVTLSCSPISGHRSVSWYQQTPGQGLQFLFEYFSETQRNKGNFPGRFSGRQFSNSRSEMNVSTLELGDSALYLCASSLGRDSLARGSYNEQFFGPGTRLTVL.

The rearrangement joins TRBV27 to TRBJ2-1; D is possibly TRBD1 (5 bases). Trimming removed 4 bases at V and 5 bases at J, with 9 bases between. This CDR3 comprises 13 residues. Germline V lookup: CDR1 MNHEY, CDR2 SMNVEV (reference sequence). DNA of the CDR3: TGTGCCAGCAGTTACCTCAGGGACAATGAGCAGTTCTTC. Translating it yields CASSYLRDNEQFF.

The rearrangement uses TRBV21-1 and TRBJ2-1; TRBD2 is the table's D call, not checked against the DNA. TRBV21-1 is a pseudogene. The CDR3 loop spans 20 amino acids. The CDR3 sequence: CASSKALCSAQEISYNEQFF. CDR3 in DNA: TGTGCCAGCAGCAAAGCGCTCTGTTCAGCGCAAGAAATCTCCTACAATGAGCAGTTCTTC.

V is TRBV10-2 and J is TRBJ2-1, with 10 nucleotides matching TRBD2. Trimming cost V 8 bases and J 10 bases; bases outside gene matches: 14. The CDR3 is made up of 15 amino acids. Germline loops: CDR1 WSHSY, CDR2 SAAADI. The CDR3 DNA is TGCGCCAGCCGCCGACTAGCGGGCCCCGTGGAAGAGCAGTTCTTC. Its translation: CASRRLAGPVEEQFF.

The chain combines TRBV14 with TRBJ2-4, with 8 bases that match TRBD2. The V and J ends lost 4 bases and 6 bases, in that order; junction bases with no gene match: 8. CDR1 SGHDN and CDR2 FVKESK come from the germline V gene. The CDR3 has 15 amino acids. For the CDR3, the DNA is TGTGCCAGCAGCCCCCAAATGGGACTAGTAAACATTCAGTACTTC. Translating it yields CASSPQMGLVNIQYF.

The chain couples TRBV7-8 to TRBJ2-2; weak D call: TRBD2 (6 bases). V was clipped by 3 bases and J by 5 bases, with 16 bases between them. The CDR3 extends over 16 amino acids. Germline V gives CDR1 SGHVS, CDR2 FQNEAQ. CDR3 DNA sequence: TGTGCCAGCAGCTTCAGACGGAGGGCCAGAACCGGGGAGCTGTTTTTT. This encodes CASSFRRRARTGELFF.

This chain uses TRBV28 with TRBJ1-2; D is uncertain. The V end lost 6 bases, the J end lost 2 bases, and 10 bases lay between the germline ends. Germline CDR1 reads MDHEN; CDR2 reads SYDVKM. The CDR3 sequence is 13 residues long. DNA of the CDR3: TGTGCCAGCAGGTCCAACCAAAACTATGGCTACACCTTC. Protein: CASRSNQNYGYTF.

The rearrangement uses TRBV19 and TRBJ2-7, with D perhaps TRBD2 (5 bases). The CDR3 consists of 14 residues. V lost 3 bases and J lost 3, with 12 bases in between. Germline V gives CDR1 LNHDA, CDR2 SQIVND (reference sequence). The CDR3 here is CASSITGRDYEQYF. In DNA form, the CDR3 reads TGTGCCAGTAGTATCACGGGGAGAGACTACGAGCAGTACTTC.

The V and J genes are TRBV18 and TRBJ2-7; TRBD2 agrees at 8 bases. The CDR3 is 14 amino acids. Germline CDR1 is KGHSH and CDR2 is LQKENI. V lost 6 bases to trimming and J lost 2 bases; unmatched junction nucleotides: 6. The CDR3 coding sequence is TGTGCCAGCTCCCGGACTAGCAGGCCCTACGAGCAGTACTTC. As protein: CASSRTSRPYEQYF.

The V and J genes are TRBV19 and TRBJ2-1; a possible D gene is TRBD2 (5 bases). Germline V gene lookup returns CDR1 LNHDA and CDR2 SQIVND (reference sequence). The CDR3 length is 14 residues. V lost 6 bases to trimming and J lost 0 bases, with 9 bases between them. The CDR3 protein is CASRQRISYNEQFF. The CDR3 DNA reads TGTGCCAGTAGACAGCGGATCTCCTACAATGAGCAGTTCTTC. Drawing the rest from reference TRBV19 and TRBJ2-1, the complete variable domain is DGGITQSPKYLFRKEGQNVTLSCEQNLNHDAMYWYRQDPGQGLRLIYYSQIVNDFQKGDIAEGYSVSREKKESFPLTVTSAQKNPTAFYLCASRQRISYNEQFFGPGTRLTVL.

This chain connects TRBV7-9 to TRBJ2-1; TRBD2 matches 14 bases. Germline lookup yields CDR1 SEHNR and CDR2 FQNEAQ (reference sequence). The CDR3 contains 19 residues. V was clipped by 5 bases and J by 4 bases; unmatched bases: 13. The CDR3 DNA reads TGTGCCAGCAGCAAACGTGGGACTAGCGGGAGAGATTCATACAATGAGCAGTTCTTC. Translating it yields CASSKRGTSGRDSYNEQFF.

V is TRBV25-1 and J is TRBJ2-7; 7 bases align to TRBD1. Per the germline V gene, CDR1 is MGHDK and CDR2 is SYGVNS. J lost 1 base, V lost 3 bases, and 15 bases had no gene match. The CDR3 contains 18 residues. The CDR3 sequence is CASSESDGQDTISYEQYF. The CDR3, as DNA: TGTGCCAGCAGTGAGAGCGACGGACAGGATACGATTTCCTACGAGCAGTACTTC.

The V gene is TRBV18, the J gene TRBJ2-1; the D call may be TRBD1 or TRBD2 (5 bases each). V lost 4 bases and J lost 4, with 23 bases in between. In germline, CDR1 is KGHSH, CDR2 LQKENI. CDR3 length: 18 residues. The CDR3 region has the DNA TGTGCCAGCTCACTTCTTGAGGGGCCGCTAATCCGTTACAATGAGCAGTTCTTC. It translates to CASSLLEGPLIRYNEQFF. Combining the CDR3 with reference TRBV18 and TRBJ2-1 gives the whole variable domain NAGVMQNPRHLVRRRGQEARLRCSPMKGHSHVYWYRQLPEEGLKFMVYLQKENIIDESGMPKERFSAEFPKEGPSILRIQQVVRGDSAAYFCASSLLEGPLIRYNEQFFGPGTRLTVL.

In the case of this clone: Other DNA variants within this sample encode the same CDR3. The rearrangement uses TRBV19 and TRBJ2-7; 10 positions agree with TRBD1. CDR1 is LNHDA, CDR2 SQIVND, per germline (reference sequence). The CDR3 sequence is 14 residues long. J lost 3 bases, V lost 6 bases, and 5 bases had no gene match. CDR3 amino acids: CASSPGQGLYEQYF. In nucleotides, the CDR3 is TGTGCCAGTAGCCCGGGACAGGGGCTCTACGAGCAGTACTTC.

This clone came up once. The chain combines TRBV27 with TRBJ2-7, with D perhaps matching TRBD1 or TRBD2 (6 bases each). The CDR3 has 15 amino acids. Per germline, CDR1 MNHEY and CDR2 SMNVEV (reference sequence). The V and J ends lost 5 bases and 1 base respectively, with 15 bases between them. The CDR3 region has the DNA TGTGCCAGCAGTCCCACCGGGGGCCGGTCCTACGAGCAGTACTTC. This sequence encodes CASSPTGGRSYEQYF.

The V gene is TRBV6-5, the J gene TRBJ1-2, with TRBD1 as a possible D gene (6 bases). Germline V lookup: CDR1 MNHEY, CDR2 SVGAGI. CDR3 length equals 14 residues. V was trimmed by 2 bases and J by 4 bases, leaving 11 bases between them. As DNA, the CDR3 is TGTGCCAGCAGTTACGTCGGACAGTCCTATGGCTACACCTTC. Protein product: CASSYVGQSYGYTF.

This sequence joins TRBV27 and TRBJ1-2; no reliable D call. V gave up 5 bases and J gave up 3 bases, with 25 bases separating them. The CDR3 consists of 18 residues. Germline V CDR1 and CDR2: MNHEY, SMNVEV (reference sequence). DNA for the CDR3: TGTGCCAGCAGTCTCTCTCGCCCTCGACCGGATTTATACTATGGCTACACCTTC. It encodes CASSLSRPRPDLYYGYTF.